The present T cell receptor (beta chain) was sequenced within a study of blood T cell repertoires in COVID-19. As for the study in general: The samples span acute and convalescent COVID-19 from the United States, Italy and Spain.

Generated by immunoSEQ multiplex PCR, the TCRdb table keeps only in-frame clones and is missing some. The sample yields under 250,000 clones, about 83% seen once. Trimming removed 3 bases from V and 8 bases from J; junction bases left unmatched: 9. Germline lookup yields CDR1 LNHNV and CDR2 YYDKDF (reference sequence). The CDR3 has 15 residues. Specimen: peripheral blood. The clonotype comes from a woman between 45 and 60 years old with acute or convalescent COVID-19. The J gene is TRBJ2-1, the V gene TRBV15, with 8 nucleotides matching TRBD2. In DNA form, the CDR3 reads TGTGCCACCAGCAGTTTTAGCGGGGAGGAGGATGAGCAGTTCTTC. Amino acids: CATSSFSGEEDEQFF.